Included here is one T cell receptor beta chain sequence, with context. TCRdb's table, derived via immunoSEQ multiplex PCR, lists solely in-frame clones and lacks some. This table holds around 58,000 clones, around 93% found once. This sample stems from a study of blood T cell repertoires in COVID-19. Trimming took 4 bases from V and 1 from J, leaving 11 bases between them. The length of the CDR3 is 14 residues. Germline V gene data show CDR1 as SGHRS and CDR2 as YFSETQ. The source of this sequence is a woman aged 60 to 75 with active or convalescent COVID-19. The material sequenced was peripheral blood. The V call is TRBV5-1, the J call TRBJ1-1; D perhaps matches TRBD1 (5 bases). The CDR3 loop reads CASSAGPPNTEAFF. The CDR3 DNA reads TGCGCCAGCAGCGCGGGACCCCCGAACACTGAAGCTTTCTTT.